This T cell receptor beta chain was captured by sequencing in a study of cytotoxic CD8 clonotypes in ibrutinib-treated CLL. Study summary: The taking of response samples occurred after a median about 13 months of treatment, with a range of 6 to 36.

The protocol was immunoSEQ multiplex PCR, while the TCRdb copy is restricted to in-frame clones and leaves out a portion. The sample contains around 310,000 clones, about 80% of which appear only once. Remarks on this clone: Its antigen remains unidentified.

The CDR3 loop spans 17 amino acids. Trimming shortened V by 6 bases and J by 2 bases, and 21 bases separated the two germline ends. The germline V gene encodes CDR1 MGHDK and CDR2 SYGVNS. General observations from the study: Rare overall, public clonotypes shrank or held steady under therapy. Baseline clonality, above age-matched healthy donor levels, tracked circulating CD8+ T-cell counts.

This clonotype was obtained from a human donor with chronic lymphocytic leukemia. The genes are TRBV25-1 and TRBJ2-3; D may correspond to TRBD1 or TRBD2 (6 bases each). Specimen: PBMCs, collected before ibrutinib treatment. CDR3 region: CASSPHLGGLNTDTQYF. In DNA form, the CDR3 reads TGTGCCAGCAGCCCACATTTAGGGGGACTTAACACAGATACGCAGTATTTT.